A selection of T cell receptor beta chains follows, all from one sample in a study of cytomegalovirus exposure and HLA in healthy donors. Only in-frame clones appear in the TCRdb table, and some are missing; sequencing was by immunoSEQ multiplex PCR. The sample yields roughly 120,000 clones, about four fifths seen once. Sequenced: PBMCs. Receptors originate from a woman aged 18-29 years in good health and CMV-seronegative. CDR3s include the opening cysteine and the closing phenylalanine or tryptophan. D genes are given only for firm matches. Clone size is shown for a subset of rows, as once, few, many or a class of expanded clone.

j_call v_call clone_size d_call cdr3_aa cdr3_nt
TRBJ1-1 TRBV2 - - CATLNTEAFF TGTGCCACTTTAAACACTGAAGCTTTCTTT
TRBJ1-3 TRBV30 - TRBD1 CAWRLQGTGNTIYF TGTGCCTGGAGATTACAGGGGACTGGAAACACCATATATTTT
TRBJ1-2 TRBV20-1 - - CSARAGGYTF TGCAGTGCTAGAGCGGGTGGCTACACCTTC
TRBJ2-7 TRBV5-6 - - CASSWTTYEQYF TGTGCCAGCAGCTGGACTACCTACGAGCAGTACTTC
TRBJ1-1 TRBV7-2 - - CASSSSGGVTEAFF TGTGCCAGCAGCTCTTCGGGGGGAGTCACTGAAGCTTTCTTT
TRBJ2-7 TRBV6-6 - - CASSYRGNEQYF TGTGCCAGCAGTTACAGGGGTAACGAGCAGTACTTC
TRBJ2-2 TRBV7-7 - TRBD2 CASSRTSVVGTGELFF TGTGCTAGCAGCCGGACTAGTGTTGTGGGAACCGGGGAGCTGTTTTTT
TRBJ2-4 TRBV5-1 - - CASSLAWRSVQYF TGCGCCAGCAGCTTGGCTTGGAGATCAGTTCAGTACTTC
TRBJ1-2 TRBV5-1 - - CASSPPTETYGYTF TGCGCCAGCAGCCCGCCGACAGAAACCTATGGCTACACCTTC
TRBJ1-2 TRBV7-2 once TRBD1 CASSSTGGYGYTF TGTGCCAGCAGTTCGACAGGGGGCTATGGCTACACCTTC
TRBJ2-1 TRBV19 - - CASSRAPPPSYNEQFF TGTGCCAGTAGTCGTGCGCCCCCTCCCTCCTACAATGAGCAGTTCTTC
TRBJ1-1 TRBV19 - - CASRLDRLYTEAFF TGTGCCAGTAGACTTGACAGACTCTACACTGAAGCTTTCTTT
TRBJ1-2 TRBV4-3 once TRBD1 CASSQDPQGEGYTF TGCGCCAGCAGCCAAGATCCCCAGGGGGAGGGCTACACCTTC
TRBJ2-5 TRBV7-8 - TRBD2 CASSLGVASGQETQYF TGTGCCAGCAGCTTAGGGGTGGCTAGCGGCCAAGAGACCCAGTACTTC
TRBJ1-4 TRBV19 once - CASKNRSDEKLFF TGTGCCAGTAAGAACAGGAGCGATGAAAAACTGTTTTTT
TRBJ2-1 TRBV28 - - CASTGVLVDEQFF TGTGCCAGCACGGGAGTCTTAGTCGATGAGCAGTTCTTC
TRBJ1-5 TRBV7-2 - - CASSLERTGNQPQHF TGTGCCAGCAGCTTAGAGAGAACAGGCAATCAGCCCCAGCATTTT
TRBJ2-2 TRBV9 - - CASSELGDTGELFF TGTGCCAGCAGCGAACTCGGGGACACCGGGGAGCTGTTTTTT
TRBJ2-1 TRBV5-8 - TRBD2 CASSFSFTLAGGLRNEQFF TGTGCCAGCAGCTTCTCTTTTACCTTAGCGGGAGGATTGAGAAATGAGCAGTTCTTC
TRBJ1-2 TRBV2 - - CASSERQTPYGYTF TGTGCCAGCAGTGAAAGGCAGACACCCTATGGCTACACCTTC
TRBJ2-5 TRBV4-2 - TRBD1 CASSQTPTGQETQYF TGTGCCAGCAGCCAGACCCCGACAGGGCAAGAGACCCAGTACTTC
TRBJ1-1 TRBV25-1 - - CASSGRRGWEAFF TGTGCCAGCAGCGGTAGGAGGGGATGGGAAGCTTTCTTT
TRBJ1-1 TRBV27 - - CASSRGVQGYTEAFF TGTGCCAGCAGCCGGGGAGTTCAGGGGTACACTGAAGCTTTCTTT
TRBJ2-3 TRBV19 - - CASSSLPGKGSDTQYF TGTGCCAGTAGTAGCTTGCCAGGGAAAGGGTCAGATACGCAGTATTTT
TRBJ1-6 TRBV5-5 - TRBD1 CASSVARTGVNSPLHF TGTGCCAGCAGCGTGGCTCGGACAGGCGTTAATTCACCCCTCCACTTT
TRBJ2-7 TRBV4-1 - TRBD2 CASSHPTSGGSYEQYF TGCGCCAGCAGCCATCCGACTAGCGGGGGTTCCTACGAGCAGTACTTC
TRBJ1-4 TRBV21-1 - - CASSKALVSGDEKLFF TGTGCCAGCAGCAAAGCGCTGGTGTCCGGGGATGAAAAACTGTTTTTT
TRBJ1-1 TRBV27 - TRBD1 CASSSNRGTTEAFF TGTGCCAGCAGTTCGAACAGGGGGACCACTGAAGCTTTCTTT
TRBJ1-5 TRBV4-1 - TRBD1 CASSHTSEGAMGLNQPQHF TGCGCCAGCAGCCATACGAGTGAGGGGGCGATGGGCCTCAATCAGCCCCAGCATTTT
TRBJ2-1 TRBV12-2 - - CASRLKHERTASRYNEQFF TGTGCAAGTCGCTTAAAGCACGAGCGGACTGCCTCTAGGTACAATGAGCAGTTCTTC
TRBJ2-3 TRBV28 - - CASSLTRGRGRYDTQYF TGTGCCAGCAGTTTAACGAGAGGGCGGGGGCGTTATGATACGCAGTATTTT
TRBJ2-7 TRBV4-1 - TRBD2 CASSLKRTSGNNEQYF TGCGCCAGCAGTCTGAAAAGGACTAGCGGGAACAACGAGCAGTACTTC
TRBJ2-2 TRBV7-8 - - CASSLARTATGELFF TGTGCCAGCAGCTTAGCGAGGACAGCCACCGGGGAGCTGTTTTTT
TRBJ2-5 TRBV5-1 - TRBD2 CASSLVPGLAEETQYF TGCGCCAGCAGCTTGGTGCCGGGACTAGCGGAAGAGACCCAGTACTTC
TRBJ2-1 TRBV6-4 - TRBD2 CASSDGLAGNEQFF TGTGCCAGCAGTGACGGACTAGCGGGCAATGAGCAGTTCTTC
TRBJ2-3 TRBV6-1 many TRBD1 CASSEGQGADTQYF TGTGCCAGCAGTGAAGGACAGGGGGCAGATACGCAGTATTTT
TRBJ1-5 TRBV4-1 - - CASSHVQGYQPQHF TGCGCCAGCAGCCATGTACAGGGCTATCAGCCCCAGCATTTT
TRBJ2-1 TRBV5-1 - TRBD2 CASNDDSIAGGLREQFF TGCGCCAGCAACGACGACTCGATAGCGGGGGGGCTACGTGAGCAGTTCTTC
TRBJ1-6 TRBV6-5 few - CASRVQGSYNSPLHF TGTGCCAGCAGAGTCCAGGGATCCTATAATTCACCCCTCCACTTT
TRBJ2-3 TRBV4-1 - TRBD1 CASSSPGTATDTQYF TGCGCCAGCAGCTCTCCCGGGACAGCCACAGATACGCAGTATTTT
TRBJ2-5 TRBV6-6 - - CASSYSSRETQYF TGTGCCAGCAGTTACTCCTCCCGGGAGACCCAGTACTTC